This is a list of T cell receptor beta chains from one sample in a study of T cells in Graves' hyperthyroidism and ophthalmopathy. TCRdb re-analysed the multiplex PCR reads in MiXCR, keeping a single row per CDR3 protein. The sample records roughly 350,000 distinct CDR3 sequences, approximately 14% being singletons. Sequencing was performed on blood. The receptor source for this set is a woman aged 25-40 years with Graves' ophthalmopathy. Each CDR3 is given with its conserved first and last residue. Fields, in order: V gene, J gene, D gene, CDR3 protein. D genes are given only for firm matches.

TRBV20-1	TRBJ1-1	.	CSAHRGNTEAFF
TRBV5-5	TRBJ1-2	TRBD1	CASSYSGQGALYGYTF
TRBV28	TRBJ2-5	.	CASSSRWTYARGTQYF
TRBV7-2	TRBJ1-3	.	CASSLGGHSSSGNTIYF
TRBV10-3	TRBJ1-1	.	CAIRGQGDTEAFF
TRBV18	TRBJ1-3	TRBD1	CASSPARGETGNTIYF
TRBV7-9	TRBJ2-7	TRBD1	CASRAGQGAYEQYF
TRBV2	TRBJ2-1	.	CASSEDRSQGNEQFF
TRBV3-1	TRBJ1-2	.	CASSQARAYGYTF
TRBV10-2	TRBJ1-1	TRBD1	CASRGQEMNTEAFF
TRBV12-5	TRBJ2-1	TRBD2	CASGLVAGAHNEQFF
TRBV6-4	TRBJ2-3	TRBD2	CASSPHSGGGTDTQYF
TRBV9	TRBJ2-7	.	CASSVDPTGNYEQYF
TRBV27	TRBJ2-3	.	CASRDGFLSDTQYF
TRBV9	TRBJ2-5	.	CASSVIGSRSETQYF
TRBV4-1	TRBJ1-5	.	CASSQGEGISNQPQHF
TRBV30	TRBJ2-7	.	CAWKDRAYEQYF
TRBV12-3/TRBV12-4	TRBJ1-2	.	CASSLNRNYGYTF
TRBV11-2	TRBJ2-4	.	CASSPLRDKNIQYF
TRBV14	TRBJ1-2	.	CASSQALGENYGYTF
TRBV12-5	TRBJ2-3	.	CASGLDVSTDTQYF
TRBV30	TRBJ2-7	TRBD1	CAWNSGTVSYEQYF
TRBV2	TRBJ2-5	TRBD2	CASTRLAQTAETQYF
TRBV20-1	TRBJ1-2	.	CSARQGELVYGYTF
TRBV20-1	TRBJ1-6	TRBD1	CSARSDRGVYNSPLHF
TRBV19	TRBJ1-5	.	CASQSLISQPQHF
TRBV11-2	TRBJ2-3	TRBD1	CASSPEGGFTDTQYF
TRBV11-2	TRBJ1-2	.	CASSLDPTGGSGYTF
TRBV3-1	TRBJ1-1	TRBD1	CASSGAGGVPFF
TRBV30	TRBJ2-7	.	CAWSSRYEQYF
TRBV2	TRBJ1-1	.	CASSELGTPSEAFF
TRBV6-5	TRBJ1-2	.	CASSSKGRNYGYTF
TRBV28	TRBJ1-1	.	CATHPLPGDVSHGAFF
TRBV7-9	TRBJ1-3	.	CASSSPETASGNTLYF
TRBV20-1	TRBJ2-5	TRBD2	CSASRLAGGPHSLEETQYF
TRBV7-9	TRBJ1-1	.	CASSSLRKQGNTEAFF
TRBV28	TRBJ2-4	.	CASSLIPKNIQYF
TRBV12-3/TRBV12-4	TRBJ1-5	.	CASSPEGIIMGQPQHF
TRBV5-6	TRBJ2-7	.	CASSVSLGDAYEQYF
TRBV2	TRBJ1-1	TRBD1	CASSRGPTGMYTEAFF
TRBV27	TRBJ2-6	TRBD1	CASSLNRGRLSGANVLTF
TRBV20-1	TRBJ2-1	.	CSAPIAGRDEQFF
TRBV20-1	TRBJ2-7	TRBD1	CSAENGPGTGLEQYF
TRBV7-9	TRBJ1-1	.	CASSPRARDGGLNTEAFF
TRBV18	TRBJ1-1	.	CASSPPWGANTEAFF
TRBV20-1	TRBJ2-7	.	CSASTVGEQYF
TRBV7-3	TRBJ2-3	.	CASSPPGPTDTQYF
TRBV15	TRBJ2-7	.	CATSTGGVQSYEQYF
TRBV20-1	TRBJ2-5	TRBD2	CSASGSGGAVLETQYF
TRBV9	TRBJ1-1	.	CASSVGRGGTEAFF
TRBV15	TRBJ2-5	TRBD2	CATSRDRTSGGRGGTQYF
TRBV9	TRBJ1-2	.	CASSVGQIANYGYTF
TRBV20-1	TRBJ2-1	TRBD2	CSATGRAGGSDEQFF
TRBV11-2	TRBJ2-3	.	CASSYTDTQYF